This T cell receptor beta chain originates from a study of blood T cells in healthy people across ages. Whole-study findings and limits: PBMCs left unsorted prevented a conclusive naive versus antigen-experienced comparison. Naive CD4+ cell counts and diversity both ran higher in long-lived than in aged donors. Estimates of diversity drawn from one million T cells were considered underestimates.

This clonotype came up a few times. The antigen remains undetermined. This clone may be a read error of a much larger clone one base away. Germline lookup yields CDR1 LNHNV and CDR2 YYDKDF (reference sequence). CDR3 size: 14 residues. A J-beta primer mix and a sample-barcoded 5' primer were used in a second PCR of roughly 7 to 12 cycles. Using its own MiXCR run on the 5' RACE reads, TCRdb lists one record per CDR3 protein. This table holds roughly 900,000 distinct CDR3 sequences, under 35% found once. The clonotype comes from a woman of 80 years or more in good health. Sequencing used blood. V gene TRBV15 combines with J gene TRBJ2-1, with unresolved D. The J call is uncertain, as TRBJ2-7 better fits the DNA end. CDR3 coding DNA: TGTGCCACGTCTGCCAACAGCTCCTACAATGAGCAGTACTTC. This codes for CATSANSSYNEQYF.